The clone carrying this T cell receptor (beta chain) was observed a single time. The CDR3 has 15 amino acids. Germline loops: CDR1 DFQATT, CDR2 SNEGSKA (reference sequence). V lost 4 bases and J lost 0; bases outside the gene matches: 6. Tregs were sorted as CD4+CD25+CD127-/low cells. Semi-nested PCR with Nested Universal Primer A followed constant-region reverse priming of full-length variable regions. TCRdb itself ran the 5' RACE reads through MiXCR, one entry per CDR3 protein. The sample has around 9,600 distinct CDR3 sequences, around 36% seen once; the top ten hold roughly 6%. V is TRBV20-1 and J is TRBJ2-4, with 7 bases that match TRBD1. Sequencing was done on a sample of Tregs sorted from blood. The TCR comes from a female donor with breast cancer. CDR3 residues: CSATDRVGAKNIQYF. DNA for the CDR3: TGCAGTGCTACAGACAGGGTTGGAGCCAAAAACATTCAGTACTTC.